This paragraph covers one T cell receptor beta chain sequence. Its antigen is not yet known. Base qualities are not at hand, and no much larger clone is one base apart. CDR3 length: 14 amino acids, cysteine to phenylalanine. Only the CDR3 part of the read is kept: 42 bases, read in frame from the first base. The germline V gene (reference sequence) specifies SGHNT as CDR1 and YYREEE as CDR2. Trimming removed 2 bases from V and 2 bases from J, leaving 8 bases between the germline ends. TCRbeta CDR3 regions were amplified from genomic DNA by means of the immunoSEQ Assay, a bias-controlled multiplex PCR. On the study's bioinformatics: Within the assay, amplification of reference gene primers was used to estimate how many nucleated cells each sample contained. To quantify the absolute abundance of each unique TCRbeta CDR3 rearrangement, sequence reads were collapsed and filtered. Productive Simpson clonality was computed per sample as the square root of Simpson's diversity index over productive rearrangements. As stored in TCRdb, this immuneACCESS dataset retains in-frame rearrangements with V and J assigned. A fraction of the clones does not appear; measured against another copy, unresolved V genes explain less than half of the discrepancy, and the remainder lacks a known reason. That table gives V, J and clone size, and the DNA gave D and trimming. Counted in this sample were roughly 220,000 clones; 84% of them appeared once. The ten largest clones capture approximately 5% of the sample.

The data were taken from a study of blood T cell repertoires in COVID-19 (dated by TCRdb to the early 2020s). Regarding the study in general: Collaborator samples came from the United States, Italy and Spain and covered acute and convalescent phases of COVID-19. The material from the prospective study consisted of cDNA or gDNA derived from T cells, B-cell-depleted T cells, or PBMCs. The dataset comprised deeply sampled blood TCRbeta repertoires from subjects exposed to, actively infected with, or recovered from COVID-19. The repertoires were released in a freely available public database meant as a resource for research on the immune response to SARS-CoV-2. The samples were drawn from the first 160 participants of the ongoing ImmuneRACE study and from 1,200 or so subjects provided by 6 global collaborators. Sample metadata almost always included a de-identified subject ID, COVID-19 status, age in years and sex. Where available, HLA class I and class II types were taken from metadata supplied by the sample provider and were not determined by assay-based typing. Overall results and qualifications from the work: How much clinical and demographic metadata was included differed by source and by participant, and the metadata was provided uncurated.

Another Seattle source contributed samples from volunteer blood donors who had recovered from COVID-19. The collaborating institutions used their own protocols to collect whole blood in K2EDTA tubes. For TCRbeta analysis, collaborators shipped samples as frozen whole blood, isolated PBMCs, or DNA extracted from either of those sample types. What was sequenced was peripheral blood. Recombination joined TRBV5-4 with TRBJ2-1; matching of 6 bases hints at TRBD2 as the D gene. This receptor was taken from an older woman who had recovered from COVID-19. The CDR3 region has the sequence CASSFTGAYNEQFF. The nucleotide sequence reads TGTGCCAGCAGCTTTACGGGGGCCTACAATGAGCAGTTCTTC.